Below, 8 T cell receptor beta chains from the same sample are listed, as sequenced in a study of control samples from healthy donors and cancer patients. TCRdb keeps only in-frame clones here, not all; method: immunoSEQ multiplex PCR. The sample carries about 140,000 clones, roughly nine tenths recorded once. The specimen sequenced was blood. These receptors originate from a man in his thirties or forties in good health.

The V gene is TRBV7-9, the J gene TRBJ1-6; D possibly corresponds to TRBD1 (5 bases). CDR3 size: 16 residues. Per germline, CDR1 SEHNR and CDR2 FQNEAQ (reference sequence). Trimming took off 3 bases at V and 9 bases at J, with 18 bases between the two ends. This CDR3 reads CASSFLARGNLSPLHF. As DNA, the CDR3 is TGTGCCAGCAGCTTTCTCGCAAGGGGCAACCTTTCACCCCTCCACTTT.

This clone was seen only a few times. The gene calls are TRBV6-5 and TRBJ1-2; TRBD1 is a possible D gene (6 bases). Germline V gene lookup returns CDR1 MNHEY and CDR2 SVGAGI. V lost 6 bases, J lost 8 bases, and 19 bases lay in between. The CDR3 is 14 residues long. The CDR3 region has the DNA TGTGCCAGCAGAATTCGGGGGGCATTGGAGGGCTACACCTTC. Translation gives CASRIRGALEGYTF.

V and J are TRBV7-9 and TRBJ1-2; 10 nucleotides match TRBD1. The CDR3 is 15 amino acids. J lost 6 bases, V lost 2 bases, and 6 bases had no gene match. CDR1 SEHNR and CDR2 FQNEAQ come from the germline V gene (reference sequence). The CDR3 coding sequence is TGTGCCAGCAGCTTAAGTTTCGGACAGGGGGATGGCTACACCTTC. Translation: CASSLSFGQGDGYTF. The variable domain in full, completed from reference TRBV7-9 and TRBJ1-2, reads DTGVSQNPRHKITKRGQNVTFRCDPISEHNRLYWYRQTLGQGPEFLTYFQNEAQLEKSRLLSDRFSAERPKGSFSTLEIQRTEQGDSAMYLCASSLSFGQGDGYTFGSGTRLTVV.

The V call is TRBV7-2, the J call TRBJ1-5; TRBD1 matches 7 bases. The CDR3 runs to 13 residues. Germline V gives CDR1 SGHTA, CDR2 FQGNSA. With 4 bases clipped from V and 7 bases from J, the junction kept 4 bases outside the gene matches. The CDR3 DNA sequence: TGTGCCAGCAGCTCCGACAGGGCCCAGCCCCAGCATTTT. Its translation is CASSSDRAQPQHF.

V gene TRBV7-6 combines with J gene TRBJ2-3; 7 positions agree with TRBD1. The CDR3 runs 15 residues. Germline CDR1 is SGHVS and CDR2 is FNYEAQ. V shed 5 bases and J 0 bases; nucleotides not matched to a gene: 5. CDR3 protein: CASSPGTASTDTQYF. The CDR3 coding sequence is TGTGCCAGCAGCCCCGGGACAGCTAGCACAGATACGCAGTATTTT.

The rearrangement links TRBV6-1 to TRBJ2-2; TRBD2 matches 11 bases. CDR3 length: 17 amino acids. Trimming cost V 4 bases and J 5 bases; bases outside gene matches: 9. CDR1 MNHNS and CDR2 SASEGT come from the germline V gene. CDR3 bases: TGTGCCAGCAGTGTTCTAACTAGCGGGAGAGGTACCGGGGAGCTGTTTTTT. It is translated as CASSVLTSGRGTGELFF.

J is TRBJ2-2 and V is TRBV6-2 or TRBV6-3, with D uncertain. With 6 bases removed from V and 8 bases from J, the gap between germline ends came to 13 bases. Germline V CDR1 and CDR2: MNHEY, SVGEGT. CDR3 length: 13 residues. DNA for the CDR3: TGTGCCAGCAGCTCAATTCGGTCGGGGGAGCTGTTTTTT. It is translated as CASSSIRSGELFF.

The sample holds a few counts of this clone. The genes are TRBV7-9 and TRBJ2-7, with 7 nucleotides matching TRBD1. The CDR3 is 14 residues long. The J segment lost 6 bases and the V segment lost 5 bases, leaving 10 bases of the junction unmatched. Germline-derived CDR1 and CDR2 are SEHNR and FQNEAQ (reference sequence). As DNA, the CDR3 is TGTGCCAGCAGCCGATCGGCAGGGGGTAGCGAGCAGTACTTC. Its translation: CASSRSAGGSEQYF.